This T cell receptor (beta chain) is from a study of T-cell memory formation after mild COVID-19. Findings of the study overall: Those CD4+ clones that contracted were mainly in CM and EM (CD8+ ones in EMRA). Balance between CD4 and CD8 was seen in clones contracting day 15 to 85, and a CD4+ lean was seen in later expanders. Memory from before infection featured some responding clones, which suggests cross-reactive memory joined.

One entry per CDR3 protein, called by TCRdb with MiXCR from the 5' RACE reads. The sample holds about 140,000 distinct CDR3 sequences, roughly a fifth seen once. This clonotype appeared a few times. The antigen remains undetermined. CDR3 length: 14 amino acids. CDR1 and CDR2 (germline): SGHTA, FQGNSA. V was shortened by 4 bases and J by 4 bases, with 13 bases between the two germline ends. This clonotype was obtained from an adult woman who had mild COVID-19 (a few samples of this study predate the infection). Cell type and time point are not known. This sequence joins TRBV7-2 and TRBJ2-5, with a possible D match to TRBD2 (5 bases). The sample consisted of PBMCs or a T cell subset sorted from them (not recorded which). DNA of the CDR3: TGTGCCAGCAGCTCTAACCGGGGTTCAGAGACCCAGTACTTC. Translated, it gives CASSSNRGSETQYF.